A single sample is the source of the 9 T cell receptor beta chains below, sequenced in a study of T cell repertoires in cytomegalovirus infection. From the reads, TCRdb called clonotypes with MiXCR, one entry per CDR3 protein. The sample has a few hundred thousand distinct CDR3 sequences, 15% to 20% seen once; the top ten hold more than 10%. Sequences were obtained from PBMCs. These TCRs come from a human donor in good health (CMV status not recorded). Some clones in this sample may be carry-over from other donors' samples.

This clonotype was detected ten times or more. The chain uses TRBV7-2 and TRBJ2-1, with TRBD2 matching 9 bases. Trimming cost V 5 bases and J 4 bases; bases outside gene matches: 9. Germline values: CDR1 SGHTA, CDR2 FQGNSA. This CDR3 contains 16 residues. In DNA, the CDR3 is TGTGCCAGCAGCCGACGGGTGGCGGGGGGGTACAATGAGCAGTTCTTC. Protein product: CASSRRVAGGYNEQFF.

This clonotype was counted between two and nine times. This rearrangement joins TRBV2 to TRBJ2-7; D unclear. The CDR3 covers 14 residues. Trimming pared 8 bases from V and 7 bases from J, leaving 21 bases between. In germline, CDR1 is SNHLY, CDR2 FYNNEI. The CDR3 here is CASAYSPLTSEQYF. CDR3 sequence (DNA): TGTGCCAGCGCGTATAGCCCCCTAACGTCAGAGCAGTACTTC.

This clonotype was seen only a few times. The chain couples TRBV15 to TRBJ2-1, with a tentative D call TRBD2 (6 bases). The V end lost 8 bases, the J end lost 3 bases, and 14 bases lay between the germline ends. This CDR3 region has 14 residues. Looked up from germline, CDR1 is LNHNV and CDR2 is YYDKDF (reference sequence). The CDR3 loop reads CATQGLPSYNEQFF. In DNA form, the CDR3 reads TGTGCCACCCAAGGACTACCGAGCTACAATGAGCAGTTCTTC.

This clonotype was detected only a few times. The chain couples TRBV10-3 to TRBJ1-2, with D possibly TRBD1 on 5 matching bases. CDR3 length equals 15 residues. Germline V gene lookup returns CDR1 ENHRY and CDR2 SYGVKD. Trimming cost V 2 bases and J 4 bases, with 14 bases left between them. CDR3 protein: CAISELVGGTYGYTF. CDR3 in DNA: TGTGCCATCAGTGAGCTAGTAGGCGGGACCTATGGCTACACCTTC.

This clonotype has at least ten counts. The gene calls are TRBV6-1 and TRBJ1-5; 10 bases are shared with TRBD1. The CDR3 spans 15 residues. After removal of 1 base from V and 7 bases from J, the junction contained 4 bases not matched to a gene. Germline assignment: CDR1 MNHNS and CDR2 SASEGT. The CDR3 reads CASSEETGGYQPQHF. CDR3 in DNA: TGTGCCAGCAGTGAAGAGACAGGGGGCTACCAGCCCCAGCATTTT.

This clonotype has only a few counts. The chain employs TRBV7-2 and TRBJ2-1, with 8 bases identical to TRBD1. This CDR3 spans 15 amino acids. The V segment lost 0 bases and the J segment 8 bases; nucleotides outside the gene matches: 6. Germline V gene sequence: CDR1 SGHTA, CDR2 FQGNSA. As DNA, the CDR3 is TGTGCCAGCAGCTTAGCGGACAGGGTAGGATATGAGCAGTTCTTC. Its protein is CASSLADRVGYEQFF.

The chain links TRBV27 to TRBJ2-1; tentative D call: TRBD1 (6 bases). V was pared by 8 bases and J by 9 bases, with 17 bases between. CDR1 is MNHEY and CDR2 is SMNVEV in the germline V gene (reference sequence). The CDR3 covers 13 residues. The CDR3 nucleotides read TGTGCCAGCGGTACAGGGTCCGGGATTGAGCAGTTCTTC. As protein: CASGTGSGIEQFF.

This clonotype was observed a handful of times. The chain recombines TRBV29-1 with TRBJ1-1, with D possibly TRBD1 on 5 matching bases. The CDR3 runs to 12 residues. Looked up from germline, CDR1 is SQVTM and CDR2 is ANQGSEA. Trimming removed 5 bases from V and 8 bases from J, with 15 bases in between. CDR3 loop: CSVTGESGEAFF. In nucleotides, the CDR3 is TGCAGCGTTACGGGGGAGTCCGGCGAAGCTTTCTTT.

Many counts were recorded for this clonotype. The V gene is TRBV6-1, the J gene TRBJ2-3; the D is unclear. The V gene lost 7 bases and the J gene lost 0 bases, with 11 bases spanning the gap. The germline gives CDR1 MNHNS, CDR2 SASEGT. This CDR3 is 14 amino acids long. The CDR3 here is CASTAGPSTDTQYF. The CDR3 nucleotides read TGTGCCAGCACGGCTGGTCCCAGCACAGATACGCAGTATTTT.